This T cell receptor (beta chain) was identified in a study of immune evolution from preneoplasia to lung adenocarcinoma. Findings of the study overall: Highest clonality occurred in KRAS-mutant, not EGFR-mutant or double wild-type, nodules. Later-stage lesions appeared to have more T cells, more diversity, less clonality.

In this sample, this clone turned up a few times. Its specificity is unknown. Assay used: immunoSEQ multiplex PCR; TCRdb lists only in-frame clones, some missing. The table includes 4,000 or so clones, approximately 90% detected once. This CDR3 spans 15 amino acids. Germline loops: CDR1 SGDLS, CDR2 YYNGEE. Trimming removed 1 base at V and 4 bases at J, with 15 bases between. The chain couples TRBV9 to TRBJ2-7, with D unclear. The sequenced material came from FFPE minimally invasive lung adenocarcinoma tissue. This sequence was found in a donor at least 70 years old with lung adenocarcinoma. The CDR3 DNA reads TGTGCCAGCAGCGTAAGTATAGGGCCCAGTTACGAGCAGTACTTC. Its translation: CASSVSIGPSYEQYF.